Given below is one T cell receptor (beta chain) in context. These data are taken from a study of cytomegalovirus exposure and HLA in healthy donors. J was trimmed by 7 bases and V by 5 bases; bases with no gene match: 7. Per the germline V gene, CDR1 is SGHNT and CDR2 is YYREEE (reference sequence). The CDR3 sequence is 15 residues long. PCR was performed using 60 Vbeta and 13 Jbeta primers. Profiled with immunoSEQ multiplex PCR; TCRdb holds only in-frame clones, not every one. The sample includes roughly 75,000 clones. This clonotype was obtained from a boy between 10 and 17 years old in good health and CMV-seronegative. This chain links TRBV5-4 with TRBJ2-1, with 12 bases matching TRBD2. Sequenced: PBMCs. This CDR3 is CASSRRLAGVNEQFF. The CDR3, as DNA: TGTGCCAGCAGTCGACGACTAGCGGGAGTGAATGAGCAGTTCTTC. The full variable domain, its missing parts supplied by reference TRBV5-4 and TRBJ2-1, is ETGVTQSPTHLIKTRGQQVTLRCSSQSGHNTVSWYQQALGQGPQFIFQYYREEENGRGNFPPRFSGLQFPNYSSELNVNALELDDSALYLCASSRRLAGVNEQFFGPGTRLTVL.